Sequencing of this T cell receptor beta chain was carried out in a study of T cell changes during pregnancy in multiple sclerosis. V lost 4 bases and J lost 5, with 12 bases in between. The CDR3 consists of 13 residues. Germline CDR1 is SGHNT and CDR2 is YYREEE (reference sequence). Clones were read by immunoSEQ multiplex PCR, and TCRdb kept only the in-frame ones, dropping some. Of 30,000 or so clones listed, 75% to 90% are singletons. The rearrangement joins TRBV5-4 to TRBJ2-5; D is possibly TRBD2 (6 bases). This sample comprised CD4+ T cells from peripheral blood mononuclear cells, obtained in the second trimester of pregnancy. The clonotype comes from a female donor with multiple sclerosis, enrolled in a pregnancy study. The CDR3 loop is CASSTRLGETQYF. The CDR3 nucleotides read TGTGCCAGCAGCACCAGACTAGGGGAGACCCAGTACTTC.